These T cell receptor beta chains were read from a single sample in a study of cytomegalovirus exposure and HLA in healthy donors. The data were produced by immunoSEQ multiplex PCR, yet TCRdb's version contains in-frame clones alone and is incomplete. This table holds around 210,000 clones, around 77% found once. The material sequenced was PBMCs. Receptor source: a woman under 40 in good health and CMV-seronegative. Both conserved end residues are part of each CDR3. The D gene is left open where the match is weak. Only some rows state a clone size, as once, few, many or a class for expanded clones.

TGTGCCAGCAGTGAATGGCAGGGCCCCAAGGTGGAGCAGTACTTC | CASSEWQGPKVEQYF | TRBV2 | few | NA | 15 | TRBJ2-7
TGTGCCAGCAGCTTCCGACTGATCCAAGAGACCCAGTACTTC | CASSFRLIQETQYF | TRBV7-9 | few | NA | 14 | TRBJ2-5
TGTGCCAGCAGCCCCCGCCGTGGGCAGGGTTGGGGCTACACCTTC | CASSPRRGQGWGYTF | TRBV7-9 | NA | NA | 15 | TRBJ1-2
TGTGCCATCAGACACGCCGCCCGGGGGCCCCAGCATTTT | CAIRHAARGPQHF | TRBV10-3 | NA | NA | 13 | TRBJ1-5
TGTGCCAGCTCACCCGGACAGCCTTACTATGGCTACACCTTC | CASSPGQPYYGYTF | TRBV18 | NA | NA | 14 | TRBJ1-2
TGTGCCAGCAGCACCACAGGGGGCAGTGGCTACACCTTC | CASSTTGGSGYTF | TRBV7-3 | NA | TRBD1 | 13 | TRBJ1-2
TGTGCCAGCAGTGATTGGGGCGAGTTGGATGAGCAGTTCTTC | CASSDWGELDEQFF | TRBV2 | once | NA | 14 | TRBJ2-1
TGTGCCAGCAGCCCCCCCGGGACAGACCACTACGAGCAGTACTTC | CASSPPGTDHYEQYF | TRBV11-1 | few | TRBD1 | 15 | TRBJ2-7
TGTGCCAGCAGCTTGCGTAACCGTGCTAACGAGCAGTACTTC | CASSLRNRANEQYF | TRBV11-3 | few | NA | 14 | TRBJ2-7
TGTGCCAGCAGCCGAACGCTAGCGACTCTAGATACGCAGTATTTT | CASSRTLATLDTQYF | TRBV6-1 | few | NA | 15 | TRBJ2-3
TGTGCCACCAGCAGAGCCGGGACAGAGAACACTGAAGCTTTCTTT | CATSRAGTENTEAFF | TRBV15 | NA | TRBD1 | 15 | TRBJ1-1
TGTGCTAGTGGTTCTCGACAGGGACTGAACACTGAAGCTTTCTTT | CASGSRQGLNTEAFF | TRBV12-5 | NA | TRBD1 | 15 | TRBJ1-1
TGTGCCAGCGGAGTAGACAGGAACACCGGGGAGCTGTTTTTT | CASGVDRNTGELFF | TRBV7-8 | few | NA | 14 | TRBJ2-2
TGTGCCAGTAGTCAGGGATATAATGGAAACACCATATATTTT | CASSQGYNGNTIYF | TRBV19 | once | NA | 14 | TRBJ1-3
TGTGCCAGCAGTCCCCACTGGACTAGCAGCACAGATACGCAGTATTTT | CASSPHWTSSTDTQYF | TRBV6-4 | many | TRBD2 | 16 | TRBJ2-3
TGCGCCAGCAGTCGTCCGGGGAACACTGAAGCTTTCTTT | CASSRPGNTEAFF | TRBV4-1 | NA | NA | 13 | TRBJ1-1
TGTGCCAGCAGCTCCGCCTGGCCCCAAGAGGGCGAGCAGTACTTC | CASSSAWPQEGEQYF | TRBV28 | NA | NA | 15 | TRBJ2-7
TGCGCCAGCAGCTTGGCGGGGACAGGGAACGGCTACACCTTC | CASSLAGTGNGYTF | TRBV5-1 | NA | TRBD1 | 14 | TRBJ1-2
TGCGCCAGCAGCCCCCGGGGGCCAGGGCGGGGGAAGAACTATGGCTACACCTTC | CASSPRGPGRGKNYGYTF | TRBV5-1 | NA | NA | 18 | TRBJ1-2
TGTGCCAGCAGGCACCTAGCGGGGGGCAATGAGCAGTTCTTC | CASRHLAGGNEQFF | TRBV28 | NA | TRBD2 | 14 | TRBJ2-1
TGTGCCAGCAGCTTAGTCGTCGCGGCCCCCTATGGCTACACCTTC | CASSLVVAAPYGYTF | TRBV7-8 | NA | NA | 15 | TRBJ1-2
TGTGCCTGCGGGGGGGGATATGGCTACCCCTTC | CACGGGYGYPF | TRBV30 | NA | NA | 11 | TRBJ1-2
TGCGCCAGCAGTGAATTCCAGGGGGCTTGGGACGAGCAGTACTTC | CASSEFQGAWDEQYF | TRBV10-1 | NA | TRBD1 | 15 | TRBJ2-7
TGTGCCTGGATTCCGTACACTGAAGCTTTCTTT | CAWIPYTEAFF | TRBV30 | NA | NA | 11 | TRBJ1-1
TGCGCCAGCAGTCTATGGACTAACCAAGAGACCCAGTACTTC | CASSLWTNQETQYF | TRBV5-1 | few | NA | 14 | TRBJ2-5
TGCAGTGCTAGGAGTAGCGGCGAGCAGTACTTC | CSARSSGEQYF | TRBV20-1 | NA | NA | 11 | TRBJ2-7
TGTGCCAGCACTCTGAGGGGGGGAGGCTACACCTTC | CASTLRGGGYTF | TRBV6-5 | few | NA | 12 | TRBJ1-2
TGTGCCAGCAGTGAACAAACAGGGGTGGGGGAGACCCAGTACTTC | CASSEQTGVGETQYF | TRBV6-1 | NA | TRBD1 | 15 | TRBJ2-5
TGTGCCTGGAGTAGGGACAGGGGCTCACCCCTCCACTTT | CAWSRDRGSPLHF | TRBV30 | NA | TRBD1 | 13 | TRBJ1-6